The TCR beta chain described here comes from a study of early T cells in non-severe SARS-CoV-2 infection. Study findings and constraints: Missing private and CD4 specificities, VDJdb matching favored anti-spike CD8 responses.

There are 15 residues in the CDR3. Trimming left V 4 bases short and J 6 bases short, with 19 bases between. Per germline, CDR1 SGHAT and CDR2 FQNNGV. This clonotype was observed a few times. The antigen remains undetermined. In the library, individual cDNA molecules carried attached unique molecular identifiers. TCRdb analysed the 5' RACE reads with MiXCR anew, one entry per CDR3 protein. The top ten clones hold around 2.4% of a sample with about 80,000 distinct CDR3 sequences, over 10% of them seen once. The chain employs TRBV11-2 and TRBJ2-7; D may be TRBD2 (6 bases). The TCR sequence derives from an adult who was a healthcare worker with PCR-confirmed SARS-CoV-2 infection or an uninfected control (not recorded which). Sample: whole blood. The CDR3 region is CASSSSGTWTSEQYF. The CDR3 nucleotides read TGTGCCAGCAGCTCTTCCGGGACTTGGACCTCCGAGCAGTACTTC.